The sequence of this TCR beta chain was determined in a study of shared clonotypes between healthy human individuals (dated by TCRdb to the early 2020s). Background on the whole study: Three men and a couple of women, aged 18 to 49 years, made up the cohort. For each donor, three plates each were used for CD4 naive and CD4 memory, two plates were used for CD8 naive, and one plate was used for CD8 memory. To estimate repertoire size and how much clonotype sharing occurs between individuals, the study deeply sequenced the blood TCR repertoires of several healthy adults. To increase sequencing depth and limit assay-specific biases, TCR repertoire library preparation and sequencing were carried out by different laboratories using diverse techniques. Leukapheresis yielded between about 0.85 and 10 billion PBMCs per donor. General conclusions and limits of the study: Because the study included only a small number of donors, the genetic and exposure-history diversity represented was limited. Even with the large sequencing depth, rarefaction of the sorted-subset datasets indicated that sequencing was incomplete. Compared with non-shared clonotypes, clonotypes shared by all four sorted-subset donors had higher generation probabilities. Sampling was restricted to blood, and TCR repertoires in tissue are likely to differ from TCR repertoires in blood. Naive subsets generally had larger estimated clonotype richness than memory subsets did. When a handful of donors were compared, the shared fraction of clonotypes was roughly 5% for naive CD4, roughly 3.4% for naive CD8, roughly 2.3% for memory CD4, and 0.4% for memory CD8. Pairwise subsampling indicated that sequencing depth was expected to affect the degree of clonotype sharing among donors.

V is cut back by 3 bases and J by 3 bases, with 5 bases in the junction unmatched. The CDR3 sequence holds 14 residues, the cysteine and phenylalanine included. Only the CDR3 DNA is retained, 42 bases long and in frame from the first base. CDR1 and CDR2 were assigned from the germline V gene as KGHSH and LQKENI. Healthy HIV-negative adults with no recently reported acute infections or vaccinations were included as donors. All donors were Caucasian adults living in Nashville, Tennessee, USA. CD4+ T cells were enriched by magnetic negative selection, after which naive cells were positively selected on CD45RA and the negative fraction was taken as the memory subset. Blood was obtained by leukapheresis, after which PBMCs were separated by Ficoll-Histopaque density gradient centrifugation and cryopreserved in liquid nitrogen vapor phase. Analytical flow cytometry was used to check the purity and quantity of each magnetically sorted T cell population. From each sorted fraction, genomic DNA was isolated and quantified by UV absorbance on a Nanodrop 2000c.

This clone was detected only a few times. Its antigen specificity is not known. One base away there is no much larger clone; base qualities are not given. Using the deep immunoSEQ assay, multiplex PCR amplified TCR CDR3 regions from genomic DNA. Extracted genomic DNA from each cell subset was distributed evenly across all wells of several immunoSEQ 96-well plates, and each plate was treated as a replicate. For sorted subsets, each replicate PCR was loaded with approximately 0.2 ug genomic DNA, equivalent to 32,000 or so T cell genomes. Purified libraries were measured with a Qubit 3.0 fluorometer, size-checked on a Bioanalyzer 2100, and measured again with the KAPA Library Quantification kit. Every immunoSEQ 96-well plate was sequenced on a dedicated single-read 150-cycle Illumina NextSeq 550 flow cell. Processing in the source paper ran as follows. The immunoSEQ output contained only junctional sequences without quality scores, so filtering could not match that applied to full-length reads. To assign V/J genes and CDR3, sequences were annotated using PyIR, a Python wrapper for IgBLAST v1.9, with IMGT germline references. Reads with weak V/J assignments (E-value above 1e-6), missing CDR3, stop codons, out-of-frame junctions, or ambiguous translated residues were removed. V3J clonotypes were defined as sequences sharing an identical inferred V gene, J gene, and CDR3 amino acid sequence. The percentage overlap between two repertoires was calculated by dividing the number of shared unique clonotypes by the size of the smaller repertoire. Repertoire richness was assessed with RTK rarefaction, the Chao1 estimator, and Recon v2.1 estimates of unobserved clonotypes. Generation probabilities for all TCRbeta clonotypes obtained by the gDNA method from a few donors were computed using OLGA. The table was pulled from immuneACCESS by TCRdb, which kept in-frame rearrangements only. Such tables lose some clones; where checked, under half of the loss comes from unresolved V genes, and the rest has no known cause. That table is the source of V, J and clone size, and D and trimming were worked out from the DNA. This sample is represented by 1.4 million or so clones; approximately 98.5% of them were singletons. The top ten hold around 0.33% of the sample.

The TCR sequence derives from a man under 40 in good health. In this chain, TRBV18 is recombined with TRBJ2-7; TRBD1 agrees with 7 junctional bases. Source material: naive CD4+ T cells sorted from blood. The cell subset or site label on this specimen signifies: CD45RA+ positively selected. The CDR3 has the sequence CASSPLGQDYEQYF. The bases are TGTGCCAGCTCACCCCTAGGACAGGACTACGAGCAGTACTTC. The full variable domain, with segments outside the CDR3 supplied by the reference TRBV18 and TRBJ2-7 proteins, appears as NAGVMQNPRHLVRRRGQEARLRCSPMKGHSHVYWYRQLPEEGLKFMVYLQKENIIDESGMPKERFSAEFPKEGPSILRIQQVVRGDSAAYFCASSPLGQDYEQYFGPGTRLTVT.